Below are 4 T cell receptor beta chains sequenced from a single sample in a study of blood T cell repertoires in COVID-19. Sequencing was performed with immunoSEQ multiplex PCR; in TCRdb, only in-frame clones are kept and a portion is missing. In the table there are roughly 60,000 clones, 87% of which are singletons. Material: peripheral blood. Receptor source: a human donor with acute or convalescent COVID-19. The donor label of this sample is uncertain.

The CDR3 sequence: CASSRMFWEGYTF. The CDR3 DNA reads TGTGCCAGCAGCCGCATGTTTTGGGAGGGCTACACCTTC. V and J are TRBV16 and TRBJ1-2; D call uncertain. Germline V gene sequence: CDR1 KGHSY, CDR2 FQNENV. Trimming cost V 4 bases and J 8 bases, with 14 bases left between them. The CDR3 consists of 13 residues.

The chain carries TRBV6-5 and TRBJ2-3; 9 bases are a match to TRBD2. V shed 5 bases and J 4 bases; nucleotides not matched to a gene: 4. Looked up from germline, CDR1 is MNHEY and CDR2 is SVGAGI. The CDR3 has 14 residues. In DNA form, the CDR3 reads TGTGCCAGCAGTCCGACTAGCGGAGCAGATACGCAGTATTTT. Residues: CASSPTSGADTQYF.

The chain combines TRBV7-2 with TRBJ2-1; the match to TRBD2 covers 8 bases. Looked up from germline, CDR1 is SGHTA and CDR2 is FQGNSA. The CDR3 runs to 16 residues. The V gene end was trimmed by 4 bases and the J gene end by 3 bases; junction bases not matched to a gene: 8. The chain's CDR3 is CASSSISGLDYNEQFF. CDR3 bases: TGTGCCAGCAGCTCGATATCGGGACTAGACTACAATGAGCAGTTCTTC.

The chain recombines TRBV15 with TRBJ1-2, with D tentatively TRBD1 (5 bases). The CDR3 covers 17 residues. Germline-derived CDR1 and CDR2 are LNHNV and YYDKDF (reference sequence). Trimming cost V 2 bases and J 4 bases, with 20 bases left between them. CDR3 DNA: TGTGCCACCAGCAGACGACAAGGAGGGGATGCCTCCTATGGCTACACCTTC. As protein: CATSRRQGGDASYGYTF.